This entry lists 17 T cell receptor beta chains sequenced from one sample in a study of CD8 T cells in Susac syndrome. With random hexamers, 0.5 to 1 ug RNA was reverse transcribed. One entry per CDR3 protein results from TCRdb running MiXCR on the immunoSEQ multiplex PCR reads. The profile shows approximately 190,000 distinct CDR3 sequences, approximately 96% of them singletons. Source material: CD4+ T cells from PBMCs. All receptors derive from a human donor with Susac syndrome.

The gene calls are TRBV6-1 and TRBJ2-5; D possibly corresponds to TRBD2 (5 bases). Per the germline V gene, CDR1 is MNHNS and CDR2 is SASEGT. The CDR3 has 15 residues. V lost 6 bases, J lost 4 bases, and 18 bases lay in between. The CDR3 here is CASSFGLSPLETQYF. In DNA, the CDR3 is TGTGCCAGCAGCTTTGGACTTTCCCCATTAGAGACCCAGTACTTC.

The chain is built from TRBV7-2 and TRBJ2-4; 8 bases align to TRBD1. Germline trimming cut 4 bases from V and 7 bases from J; bases unmatched to any gene: 9. CDR1 and CDR2 from the germline V gene are SGHTA and FQGNSA. This CDR3 region has 15 residues. CDR3 in amino acids: CASSSGQGRGNIQYF. The CDR3 coding sequence is TGTGCCAGCAGCTCAGGACAGGGACGGGGGAACATTCAGTACTTC.

J is TRBJ1-3 and V is TRBV14, with a tentative D call TRBD1 (6 bases). CDR1 is SGHDN and CDR2 is FVKESK in the germline V gene. The CDR3 has 16 amino acids. The V and J ends lost 5 bases and 4 bases respectively, with 18 bases between them. The CDR3 sequence is CASSKLGTTTGNTIYF. The CDR3 coding sequence is TGTGCCAGCAGCAAACTCGGGACAACTACGGGAAACACCATATATTTT.

The gene calls are TRBV20-1 and TRBJ2-1; TRBD1 matches at 7 bases. CDR1 DFQATT and CDR2 SNEGSKA come from the germline V gene (reference sequence). The CDR3 has 14 residues. V shed 3 bases, J shed 6 bases, and the junction held 8 bases outside the gene matches. CDR3 nucleotides: TGCAGTGCTAGTGAAATTTACAGGGGCAATGAGCAGTTCTTC. Translation: CSASEIYRGNEQFF.

The chain links TRBV6-5 to TRBJ1-2, with a possible D match to TRBD1 (6 bases). Per the germline V gene, CDR1 is MNHEY and CDR2 is SVGAGI. The CDR3 sequence is 12 residues long. Trimming pared 6 bases from V and 8 bases from J, leaving 13 bases between. In DNA form, the CDR3 reads TGTGCCAGCAGCGGGACAACGAGGGGCTACACCTTC. Translated, it gives CASSGTTRGYTF.

The chain has TRBV20-1 and TRBJ1-1; D is ambiguous. Trimming took off 6 bases at V and 1 base at J, with 12 bases between the two ends. The CDR3 spans 13 residues. From germline, CDR1 is DFQATT and CDR2 SNEGSKA (reference sequence). The DNA of the CDR3 is TGCAGTGCAAGGAGGGTGGGGAACACTGAAGCTTTCTTT. Translating gives CSARRVGNTEAFF.

The V gene is TRBV9, the J gene TRBJ2-7; D remains ambiguous. V lost 4 bases and J 3 bases, leaving 11 bases between the germline ends. Looked up from germline, CDR1 is SGDLS and CDR2 is YYNGEE. The CDR3 spans 13 residues. The CDR3 DNA follows: TGTGCCAGCAGCTCCGACCTGTTCTACGAGCAGTACTTC. It encodes CASSSDLFYEQYF.

The chain combines TRBV3-1 with TRBJ2-1; D gene uncertain. Germline V gene data show CDR1 as LGHDT and CDR2 as YNNKEL (reference sequence). V lost 2 bases and J 5 bases, leaving 13 bases between the germline ends. This CDR3 comprises 15 residues. CDR3 sequence reads: CASSQSIRLDNEQFF. The DNA for the CDR3 is TGTGCCAGCAGCCAATCGATCCGTCTAGACAATGAGCAGTTCTTC.

V usage is TRBV11-2 and J usage is TRBJ2-3; 10 positions match TRBD2. The CDR3 spans 17 residues. The junction had 10 bases not matched to a gene; V was cut back by 4 bases and J by 3 bases. Germline CDR1 SGHAT, CDR2 FQNNGV. The CDR3 nucleotides read TGTGCCAGCAGCTCCTATCCCTTAGCGGGGGGAACAGATACGCAGTATTTT. It codes for CASSSYPLAGGTDTQYF.

The rearrangement links TRBV25-1 to TRBJ2-3; the match to TRBD1 covers 7 bases. Trimming took 6 bases from V and 3 from J; bases not matched to a gene: 3. From germline, CDR1 is MGHDK and CDR2 SYGVNS. This CDR3 spans 13 amino acids. CDR3: CASSEGATDTQYF. DNA for the CDR3: TGTGCCAGCAGCGAGGGGGCAACAGATACGCAGTATTTT.

The chain recombines TRBV6-5 with TRBJ1-1; D is possibly TRBD1 (5 bases). Germline CDR1 and CDR2: MNHEY and SVGAGI. V dropped 5 bases and J dropped 3 bases, with 13 bases sitting between them. The CDR3 sequence is 14 residues long. CDR3 residues: CASSRGGKDTEAFF. The CDR3 nucleotides read TGTGCCAGCAGTCGGGGGGGTAAGGACACTGAAGCTTTCTTT.

The V and J genes are TRBV30 and TRBJ2-5; D is ambiguous. This CDR3 spans 13 amino acids. V lost 7 bases to trimming and J lost 3 bases, with 15 bases between them. CDR1 GTSNPN and CDR2 SVGIG come from the germline V gene (reference sequence). The CDR3 protein is CAFWLFSKETQYF. The CDR3 DNA follows: TGTGCCTTTTGGTTATTTTCAAAAGAGACCCAGTACTTC.

The V gene is TRBV12-3 or TRBV12-4, the J gene TRBJ1-2; 7 bases are a match to TRBD1. V trimming: 6 bases; J trimming: 7 bases; junction bases outside the gene matches: 8. The CDR3 contains 13 residues. In nucleotides, the CDR3 is TGTGCCAGCAGCCCCGACAGGGCGGCTGGCTACACCTTC. Protein sequence: CASSPDRAAGYTF.

The chain recombines TRBV2 with TRBJ2-1; D is ambiguous. The CDR3 spans 19 residues. The germline V gene has CDR1 SNHLY and CDR2 FYNNEI. Trimming pared 3 bases from V and 4 bases from J, leaving 25 bases between. This chain's CDR3 is CASSDFWPSRRLGYNEQFF. The CDR3 DNA is TGTGCCAGCAGTGATTTTTGGCCTAGTCGACGCCTGGGGTACAATGAGCAGTTCTTC.

The chain carries TRBV20-1 and TRBJ1-6, with 9 nucleotides matching TRBD1. Trimming cost V 1 base and J 0 bases; bases outside gene matches: 1. Germline CDR1 and CDR2: DFQATT and SNEGSKA (reference sequence). This CDR3 has 16 residues. CDR3 sequence (DNA): TGCAGTGCTAGAGGACAGGGGGTCTCCTATAATTCACCCCTCCACTTT. Protein sequence: CSARGQGVSYNSPLHF.

As DNA, the CDR3 is TGTGCCAGCACCTCCCGGTTCACAGGGGGAATTAGCAATCAGCCCCAGCATTTT. It encodes CASTSRFTGGISNQPQHF. The rearrangement uses TRBV12-3 or TRBV12-4 and TRBJ1-5; TRBD1 matches at 8 bases. The CDR3 extends over 18 amino acids. J lost 0 bases, V lost 7 bases, and 14 bases had no gene match.

The chain links TRBV18 to TRBJ1-1; no clear D gene. Trimming pared 3 bases from V and 5 bases from J, leaving 16 bases between. The CDR3 runs 15 residues. Germline V gene sequence: CDR1 KGHSH, CDR2 LQKENI. The CDR3 DNA reads TGTGCCAGCTCACCGCGCCAGGATAGTACGACTGAAGCTTTCTTT. The encoded protein is CASSPRQDSTTEAFF.